This T cell receptor beta chain was sequenced for a study of cytomegalovirus exposure and HLA in healthy donors. CDR1 and CDR2 from the germline V gene are PRHDT and FYEKMQ (reference sequence). The V end lost 0 bases, the J end lost 0 bases, and 6 bases lay between the germline ends. The length of the CDR3 is 15 residues. Vbeta (60) and Jbeta (13) primers were used in the PCR. Sequencing was performed with immunoSEQ multiplex PCR; in TCRdb, only in-frame clones are kept and a portion is missing. The table shows 150,000 to 180,000 clones, with around 80% occurring only once. The chain has TRBV13 and TRBJ2-1; no definite D call. The sequenced material came from PBMCs. The origin of this receptor is a woman aged 40-49 years in good health and CMV-seronegative. The CDR3 DNA reads TGTGCCAGCAGCTTAGGGCGGTTCTCCTACAATGAGCAGTTCTTC. Translated, it gives CASSLGRFSYNEQFF.